The sequence of this T cell receptor (beta chain) was determined in a study of T cells after posttransplantation cyclophosphamide. Study conclusions and caveats: Donor-recipient repertoire similarity was low at 1-2 months, rising over year one. TRB overlap between skin or GI tissue T cells and blood was limited. After PTCy, TRB diversity resembled that of CNI/methotrexate controls.

This related bone marrow graft donor gave peripheral blood on the day of marrow donation. As regards this clone: Its matching antigen is unknown.

Data came from immunoSEQ multiplex PCR; TCRdb stores just in-frame clones and leaves some out. Seen here are around 9,200 clones, 80% to 90% observed once, and the top ten hold 1.5% to 2%. The specimen was memory CD4+ T cells sorted from PBMCs. The TCR comes from a woman aged 55-75 years in good health, CMV-negative, and a related stem cell transplant donor.

The CDR3 protein is CASSFDRGDTGELFF. DNA of the CDR3: TGCGCCAGCAGCTTTGACAGGGGTGACACCGGGGAGCTGTTTTTT. The chain carries TRBV5-1 and TRBJ2-2; TRBD1 matches at 8 bases. Germline V lookup: CDR1 SGHRS, CDR2 YFSETQ. With 2 bases clipped from V and 3 bases from J, the junction kept 3 bases outside the gene matches. The CDR3 loop spans 15 amino acids. The variable domain in full, with the rest retrieved from reference TRBV5-1 and TRBJ2-2, is KAGVTQTPRYLIKTRGQQVTLSCSPISGHRSVSWYQQTPGQGLQFLFEYFSETQRNKGNFPGRFSGRQFSNSRSEMNVSTLELGDSALYLCASSFDRGDTGELFFGEGSRLTVL.